This paragraph covers one T cell receptor (beta chain) sequence. Random hexamers served to reverse transcribe about 0.45 to 1 ug RNA. Using its own MiXCR run on the immunoSEQ multiplex PCR reads, TCRdb lists one record per CDR3 protein. Among over 65,000 distinct CDR3 sequences listed, more than 85% were seen once. These data originate in a study of CD8 T cells in Susac syndrome. This CDR3 has 12 amino acids. Trimming stripped 1 base from V and 7 bases from J, with 7 bases between. Germline V gives CDR1 KGHSH, CDR2 LQKENI. The chain carries TRBV18 and TRBJ1-1; possible D gene TRBD1, 5 bases. This receptor was taken from a human donor with Susac syndrome. Material for sequencing was CD4+ T cells from PBMCs. CDR3 sequence: CASSPQGIEAFF. CDR3 coding DNA: TGTGCCAGCTCACCACAGGGGATTGAAGCTTTCTTT.